This T cell receptor beta chain derives from a study of T cells in Graves' hyperthyroidism and ophthalmopathy. Trimming shortened V by 6 bases and J by 4 bases, and 16 bases separated the two germline ends. CDR1 is MDHEN and CDR2 is SYDVKM in the germline V gene. The CDR3 totals 15 residues. Amplified TCR beta CDR3 regions derived from RNA transcripts. Carried out on the TCR CDR3, a first-round RT-PCR used the HTBI primer set. TCRdb analysed the multiplex PCR reads with MiXCR anew, one entry per CDR3 protein. The table shows around 600,000 distinct CDR3 sequences, with 12% to 15% occurring only once. This clonotype was found many times.

This TCR came from a woman under 30 with Graves' ophthalmopathy. The sample was blood. This chain uses TRBV28 with TRBJ2-1, with a tentative D call TRBD2 (7 bases). The CDR3 sequence is CASRLQGGAYNEQFF. The DNA for the CDR3 is TGTGCCAGCAGGCTACAGGGAGGGGCTTACAATGAGCAGTTCTTC. Based on the CDR3 plus reference TRBV28 and TRBJ2-1, the full variable domain is DVKVTQSSRYLVKRTGEKVFLECVQDMDHENMFWYRQDPGLGLRLIYFSYDVKMKEKGDIPEGYSVSREKKERFSLILESASTNQTSMYLCASRLQGGAYNEQFFGPGTRLTVL.